This T cell receptor (beta chain) appears in the sequencing data of a study of Ad26.COV2.S vaccination and SARS-CoV-2 variants. For the study at large: Into the muscle, Ad26.COV2.S was dosed once or twice, 56 days apart.

Treatment indicated: roughly 20 received Ad26.COV2.S at low or high dose, single or two shots; roughly five received placebo; per-sample allocation not given. Each sample was drawn 63 days after the first injection (of vaccine or placebo). What was given as vaccine was an Ad26 vector encoding Wuhan-strain SARS-CoV-2 spike. The CDR3 spans 15 residues. The V gene end was trimmed by 4 bases and the J gene end by 6 bases; junction bases not matched to a gene: 9. Germline CDR1 and CDR2: SGHNT and YYREEE (reference sequence). With regard to this clone: The antigen is not known.

Only in-frame clones appear in the TCRdb table, and some are missing; sequencing was by immunoSEQ multiplex PCR. The sample consists of 430,000 or so clones, 75% to 95% of them appearing once. Broader study findings: The TCR breadth and depth analyses may have produced an underestimate of total T cell responses.

V and J are TRBV5-4 and TRBJ1-2; 10 positions match TRBD1. This receptor was taken from a person between 18 and 65 years old who received the Ad26.COV2.S COVID-19 vaccine or a placebo. The input for sequencing was peripheral blood, taken in a trial of Ad26.COV2.S vaccine versus placebo. The CDR3 DNA is TGTGCCAGCAGCACTCCGGACAGGGGGATGGATGGCTACACCTTC. This codes for CASSTPDRGMDGYTF.